A single sample is the source of the 17 T cell receptor beta chains below, sequenced in a study of cytomegalovirus exposure and HLA in healthy donors. PCR amplification relied on 60 Vbeta primers (plus 13 Jbeta primers). The method was immunoSEQ multiplex PCR; TCRdb's version includes in-frame clones alone and lacks a portion of them. In the table there are 110,000 to 150,000 clones, roughly 76% of which are singletons. The sequencing sample was made of PBMCs. The receptors stem from a female donor in good health and CMV-seronegative.

The chain carries TRBV28 and TRBJ2-7; D remains unclear. The germline V and J ends were trimmed by 3 bases and 0 bases, with 6 bases remaining between them. In germline, CDR1 is MDHEN, CDR2 SYDVKM. The CDR3 has 13 residues. CDR3 sequence (DNA): TGTGCCAGCAGTTTCGGTCCCTCCTACGAGCAGTACTTC. Amino acid sequence: CASSFGPSYEQYF.

In its sample, this clone was seen a few times. The V and J genes are TRBV4-1 and TRBJ1-2; the D gene is possibly TRBD1 (5 bases). V shed 4 bases and J shed 6 bases, with 15 bases lying between them. This CDR3 region has 14 residues. Per germline, CDR1 MGHRA and CDR2 YSYEKL. CDR3 bases: TGCGCCAGCAGCCCTTCCGGGACTGCCGATGGCTACACCTTC. Protein product: CASSPSGTADGYTF.

The chain is built from TRBV6-6 and TRBJ2-7; D is perhaps TRBD1 (6 bases). This CDR3 has 14 amino acids. With 0 bases removed from V and 2 bases from J, the gap between germline ends came to 8 bases. The germline V gene encodes CDR1 MNHNY and CDR2 SVGAGI (reference sequence). The CDR3 nucleotides are TGTGCCAGCAGTTACTCGACAGGAACCTACGAGCAGTACTTC. It specifies CASSYSTGTYEQYF.

The chain joins TRBV28 to TRBJ2-5; 8 nucleotides line up with TRBD1. CDR1 is MDHEN, CDR2 SYDVKM, per germline. This CDR3 has 13 amino acids. J was trimmed by 7 bases and V by 6 bases; bases with no gene match: 7. DNA for the CDR3: TGTGCCAGCAGATATACAGGGGGTGGGACCCAGTACTTC. Amino acid sequence: CASRYTGGGTQYF.

The V and J genes are TRBV28 and TRBJ1-5; TRBD1 matches at 9 bases. V trimming: 8 bases; J trimming: 6 bases; junction bases outside the gene matches: 5. The germline V gene has CDR1 MDHEN and CDR2 SYDVKM. CDR3 length: 13 residues. The chain's CDR3 is CASGTGGGQPQHF. The CDR3 nucleotides read TGTGCCAGCGGTACAGGGGGCGGTCAGCCCCAGCATTTT.

The chain uses TRBV5-6 and TRBJ2-7; 7 bases are a match to TRBD1. Germline V gives CDR1 SGHDT, CDR2 YYEEEE. The V gene end was trimmed by 3 bases and the J gene end by 4 bases; junction bases not matched to a gene: 10. The CDR3 is 15 amino acids. CDR3 region: CASSSTRDSRYEQYF. CDR3 DNA sequence: TGTGCCAGCAGCTCCACCCGGGACAGTAGATACGAGCAGTACTTC. Full variable domain (rest looked up from reference TRBV5-6 and TRBJ2-7): DAGVTQSPTHLIKTRGQQVTLRCSPKSGHDTVSWYQQALGQGPQFIFQYYEEEERQRGNFPDRFSGHQFPNYSSELNVNALLLGDSALYLCASSSTRDSRYEQYFGPGTRLTVT.

V usage is TRBV10-3 and J usage is TRBJ1-5; 8 bases line up with TRBD1. The V gene's germline CDR1 is ENHRY and CDR2 SYGVKD. CDR3 length: 14 residues. The ends lost 4 bases at V and 5 bases at J; junction bases unmatched: 4. Written as DNA, the CDR3 is TGTGCCATCAGTGGTACAGGGGGGGATCAGCCCCAGCATTTT. This gives the protein CAISGTGGDQPQHF.

This clone appeared a few times. The V call is TRBV6-1, the J call TRBJ2-7; 10 bases are shared with TRBD1. Trimming took 8 bases from V and 5 from J; bases not matched to a gene: 9. The CDR3 has 14 amino acids. Germline loops: CDR1 MNHNS, CDR2 SASEGT. CDR3 DNA sequence: TGTGCCAGCCGCCCTGACAGGGGGCCACACGAGCAGTACTTC. This codes for CASRPDRGPHEQYF.

The chain is built from TRBV28 and TRBJ1-5, with 11 bases fitting TRBD1. The germline V gene has CDR1 MDHEN and CDR2 SYDVKM. J gave up 5 bases and V 1 base, and 4 bases lay outside the gene matches. The CDR3 consists of 16 residues. The chain's CDR3 is CASSLLGTGGDQPQHF. CDR3 nucleotide sequence: TGTGCCAGCAGTTTATTGGGGACAGGGGGAGATCAGCCCCAGCATTTT.

The chain recombines TRBV7-9 with TRBJ1-1, with unresolved D. Trimming removed 5 bases from V and 0 bases from J, with 13 bases in between. The CDR3 covers 15 residues. Germline-derived CDR1 and CDR2 are SEHNR and FQNEAQ (reference sequence). CDR3 region: CASSPNGRLNTEAFF. The CDR3 coding sequence is TGTGCCAGCAGCCCGAACGGGAGACTGAACACTGAAGCTTTCTTT.

The genes are TRBV29-1 and TRBJ2-7; 13 bases map to TRBD2. V lost 1 base and J lost 4; bases outside the gene matches: 1. Germline CDR1 is SQVTM and CDR2 is ANQGSEA. The length of the CDR3 is 14 residues. CDR3: CSVEGLAGGYEQYF. In nucleotides, the CDR3 is TGCAGCGTTGAAGGACTAGCGGGAGGATACGAGCAGTACTTC.

This chain uses TRBV23-1 with TRBJ2-1; possibly TRBD1 for D (5 bases). TRBV23-1 qualifies as an ORF whose function is uncertain. The CDR3 extends over 12 amino acids. V was cut by 9 bases and J by 5 bases, with 11 bases left in between. As DNA, the CDR3 is TGCGCCAGACAGGAGACGCACAATGAGCAGTTCTTC. Amino acid sequence: CARQETHNEQFF.

This chain uses TRBV13 with TRBJ2-7, with D maybe TRBD2 (6 bases). The germline V and J ends were trimmed by 3 bases and 2 bases, with 11 bases remaining between them. Germline CDR1 PRHDT, CDR2 FYEKMQ (reference sequence). The CDR3 loop spans 14 amino acids. The chain's CDR3 is CASSLSGVPYEQYF. In nucleotides, the CDR3 is TGTGCCAGCAGCTTGTCGGGGGTCCCCTACGAGCAGTACTTC.

The rearrangement links TRBV9 to TRBJ2-7; no definite D call. The CDR3 is 15 residues long. CDR1 SGDLS and CDR2 YYNGEE come from the germline V gene. The V end lost 0 bases, the J end lost 4 bases, and 14 bases lay between the germline ends. CDR3 region: CASSVALGPIYEQYF. The CDR3 DNA follows: TGTGCCAGCAGCGTAGCCCTCGGTCCTATTTACGAGCAGTACTTC.

The chain couples TRBV6-1 to TRBJ2-5; 9 bases line up with TRBD2. V was pared by 6 bases and J by 5 bases, with 7 bases of the junction left unmatched. The germline CDR1 and CDR2 sequences are MNHNS and SASEGT. The CDR3 runs 14 residues. The CDR3 coding sequence is TGTGCCAGCAGCTCCGGGACTAGCAAGGAGACCCAGTACTTC. It encodes CASSSGTSKETQYF.

The chain combines TRBV28 with TRBJ1-5; tentative D call: TRBD1 (5 bases). CDR3 size: 15 residues. Germline CDR1 is MDHEN and CDR2 is SYDVKM. Trimming left V 4 bases short and J 6 bases short, with 16 bases between. This chain's CDR3 is CASSSIPPRGQPQHF. The CDR3 coding sequence is TGTGCCAGCAGTTCGATCCCCCCAAGGGGTCAGCCCCAGCATTTT. Supplemented by reference TRBV28 and TRBJ1-5, the full variable domain reads DVKVTQSSRYLVKRTGEKVFLECVQDMDHENMFWYRQDPGLGLRLIYFSYDVKMKEKGDIPEGYSVSREKKERFSLILESASTNQTSMYLCASSSIPPRGQPQHFGDGTRLSIL.

This rearrangement joins TRBV2 to TRBJ2-7; TRBD2 agrees at 8 bases. The CDR3 contains 13 residues. The V gene's germline CDR1 is SNHLY and CDR2 FYNNEI. Trimming at V came to 7 bases and at J to 3 bases, leaving 5 bases not matched to a gene. The CDR3 loop reads CASTREGLYEQYF. The CDR3 nucleotides are TGTGCCAGCACCCGGGAGGGTCTCTACGAGCAGTACTTC.